The sequence of this TCR beta chain was determined in a study of blood T cell repertoires in COVID-19. Per the germline V gene, CDR1 is SQVTM and CDR2 is ANQGSEA. This CDR3 spans 13 amino acids. The V and J ends lost 7 bases and 8 bases respectively, with 17 bases between them. Sequenced by immunoSEQ multiplex PCR; TCRdb stores in-frame clones only, minus some. The sample has around 76,000 clones, approximately 90% seen once. The specimen was peripheral blood. This TCR was recovered from a man in his sixties with acute or convalescent COVID-19. V usage is TRBV29-1 and J usage is TRBJ1-4; perhaps TRBD1 as D (5 bases). The CDR3 coding sequence is TGCAGCGGTATTACGGGACTCGGAGAAAAACTGTTTTTT. It is translated as CSGITGLGEKLFF.